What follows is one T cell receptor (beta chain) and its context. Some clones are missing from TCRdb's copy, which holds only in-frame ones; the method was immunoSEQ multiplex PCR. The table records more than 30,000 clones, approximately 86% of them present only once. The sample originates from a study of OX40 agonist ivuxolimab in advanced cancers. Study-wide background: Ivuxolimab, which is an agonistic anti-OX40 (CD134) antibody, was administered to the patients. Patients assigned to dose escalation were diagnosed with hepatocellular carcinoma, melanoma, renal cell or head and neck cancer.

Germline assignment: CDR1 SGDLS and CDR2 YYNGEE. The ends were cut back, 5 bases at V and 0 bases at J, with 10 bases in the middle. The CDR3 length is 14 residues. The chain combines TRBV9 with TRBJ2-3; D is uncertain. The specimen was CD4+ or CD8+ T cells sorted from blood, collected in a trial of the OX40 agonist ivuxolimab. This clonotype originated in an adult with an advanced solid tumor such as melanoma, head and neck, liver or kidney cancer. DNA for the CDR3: TGTGCCAGCAGTGACCCCGGGAGCACAGATACGCAGTATTTT. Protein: CASSDPGSTDTQYF.